One sample yielded the 7 T cell receptor beta chains listed below, sequenced in a study of T-cell reconstitution after alpha-beta-depleted transplantation in children. As it was prepared, the TCRbeta library received unique molecular identifiers. TCRdb re-analysed the PCR reads in MiXCR, keeping a single row per CDR3 protein. The table shows roughly 30,000 distinct CDR3 sequences, with roughly 6.7% occurring only once. Findings and limits, study-wide: About two months after transplant, alpha-beta T cells reportedly came from several hundred expanded graft clones.

Their antigen targets remain unknown. The sample here was peripheral blood, taken 60 days after TCRalphabeta/CD19-depleted stem cell transplant. The receptors shown here come from a child younger than two who had a stem cell transplant for acute myeloid leukemia, so the T cells may come from the graft donor.

The sample holds many counts of this clonotype. V and J are TRBV9 and TRBJ2-7; a weak D match, TRBD1 (6 bases). Germline values: CDR1 SGDLS, CDR2 YYNGEE. V was pared by 0 bases and J by 7 bases, with 14 bases between. The CDR3 contains 14 residues. The CDR3 DNA reads TGTGCCAGCAGCGTAGCAGGGGCAGGGCGGGAGCAGTACTTC. Translating gives CASSVAGAGREQYF.

The table lists this clonotype with many counts. The chain is built from TRBV6-1 and TRBJ2-1, with TRBD2 matching 9 bases. This CDR3 is built from 17 residues. Germline CDR1 reads MNHNS; CDR2 reads SASEGT. The ends lost 5 bases at V and 2 bases at J; junction bases unmatched: 10. The CDR3 DNA reads as TGTGCCAGCAGTCCTTTAGCGGGAGCCTCCACCTACAATGAGCAGTTCTTC. Its translation: CASSPLAGASTYNEQFF.

This clonotype has a count of ten or more. The chain recombines TRBV6-5 with TRBJ2-7; no definite D call. CDR1 MNHEY and CDR2 SVGAGI come from the germline V gene. This CDR3 is 13 amino acids long. Trimming removed 2 bases at V and 2 bases at J, with 7 bases between. CDR3 nucleotide sequence: TGTGCCAGCAGTTACGGCAAAACCTACGAGCAGTACTTC. As protein: CASSYGKTYEQYF.

This clonotype appeared many times. The chain has TRBV15 and TRBJ1-1; TRBD1 aligns across 9 bases. This CDR3 has 16 amino acids. Per germline, CDR1 LNHNV and CDR2 YYDKDF (reference sequence). The V segment lost 1 base and the J segment 14 bases; nucleotides outside the gene matches: 17. The CDR3 region is CATSRGREWTGVPGFF. As DNA, the CDR3 is TGTGCCACCAGCAGAGGGAGGGAATGGACAGGGGTCCCAGGATTCTTT. The full variable domain, with the rest looked up from reference TRBV15 and TRBJ1-1, is DAMVIQNPRYQVTQFGKPVTLSCSQTLNHNVMYWYQQKSSQAPKLLFHYYDKDFNNEADTPDNFQSRRPNTSFCFLDIRSPGLGDTAMYLCATSRGREWTGVPGFFGQGTRLTVV.

In its sample, this clonotype was seen many times. The CDR3 nucleotides are TGTGCCAGCAGCGTAGCGGTAGCGGGGGCCTTTGGAAATGAGCAGTTCTTC. As protein: CASSVAVAGAFGNEQFF. The rearrangement links TRBV9 to TRBJ2-1, with 9 bases that match TRBD2. V lost 0 bases to trimming and J lost 7 bases; unmatched junction nucleotides: 11. The CDR3 covers 17 residues. In germline, CDR1 is SGDLS, CDR2 YYNGEE.

This clonotype showed up many times. The chain employs TRBV5-1 and TRBJ1-2; TRBD1 might be the D (5 bases). V was shortened by 2 bases and J by 4 bases, with 18 bases between the two germline ends. Germline V CDR1 and CDR2: SGHRS, YFSETQ. The CDR3 length is 16 residues. CDR3 nucleotide sequence: TGCGCCAGCAGCTTCGGGGTTGCGTATAGGGGCTATGGCTACACCTTC. Translated, it gives CASSFGVAYRGYGYTF.

This clonotype was seen at least ten times. The chain links TRBV5-1 to TRBJ2-1; TRBD1 might be the D (6 bases). Trimming removed 1 base from V and 4 bases from J, with 12 bases in between. Germline lookup yields CDR1 SGHRS and CDR2 YFSETQ. The CDR3 has 15 residues. CDR3 sequence reads: CASSLQGSGYNEQFF. CDR3 DNA: TGCGCCAGCAGCTTGCAGGGGTCGGGTTACAATGAGCAGTTCTTC.